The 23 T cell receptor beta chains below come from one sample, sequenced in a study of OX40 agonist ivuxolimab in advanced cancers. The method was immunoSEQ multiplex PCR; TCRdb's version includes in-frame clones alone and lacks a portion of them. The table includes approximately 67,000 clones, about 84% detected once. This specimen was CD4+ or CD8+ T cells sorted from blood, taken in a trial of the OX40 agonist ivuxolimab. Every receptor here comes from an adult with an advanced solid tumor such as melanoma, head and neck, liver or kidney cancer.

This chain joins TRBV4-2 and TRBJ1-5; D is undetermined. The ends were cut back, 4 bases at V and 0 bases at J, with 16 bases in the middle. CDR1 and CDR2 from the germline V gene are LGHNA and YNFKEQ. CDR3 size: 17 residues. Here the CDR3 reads CASSPHLGVNSNQPQHF. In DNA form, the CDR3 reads TGTGCCAGCAGCCCCCACCTCGGAGTAAATAGCAATCAGCCCCAGCATTTT.

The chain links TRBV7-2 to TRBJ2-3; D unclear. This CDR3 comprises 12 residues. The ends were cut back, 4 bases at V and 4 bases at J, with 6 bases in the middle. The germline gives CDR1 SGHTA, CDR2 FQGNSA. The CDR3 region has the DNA TGTGCCAGCAGCTGTTCCTCAGATACGCAGTATTTT. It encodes CASSCSSDTQYF.

In DNA, the CDR3 is TGTGCCAGCAGCGCGAGGGGAGGGGCAGATACGCAGTATTTT. Translation gives CASSARGGADTQYF. The genes are TRBV9 and TRBJ2-3, with 7 positions matching TRBD2. CDR1 is SGDLS, CDR2 YYNGEE, per germline. CDR3 size: 14 residues. The junction had 5 bases not matched to a gene; V was cut back by 3 bases and J by 4 bases.

CDR3 sequence (DNA): TGTGCCAGCAGTTCCACCTTGACAGGGCGGGAGACCCAGTACTTC. Protein product: CASSSTLTGRETQYF. The rearrangement links TRBV27 to TRBJ2-5; 7 nucleotides line up with TRBD1. J gave up 5 bases and V 4 bases, and 10 bases lay outside the gene matches. CDR1 is MNHEY, CDR2 SMNVEV, per germline (reference sequence). This CDR3 has 15 residues.

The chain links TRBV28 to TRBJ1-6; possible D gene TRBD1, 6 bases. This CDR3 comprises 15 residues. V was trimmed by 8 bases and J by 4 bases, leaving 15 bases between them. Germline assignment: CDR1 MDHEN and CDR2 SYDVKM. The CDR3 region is CASLGRTAYNSPLHF. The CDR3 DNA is TGTGCCAGCCTTGGCCGGACAGCGTATAATTCACCCCTCCACTTT. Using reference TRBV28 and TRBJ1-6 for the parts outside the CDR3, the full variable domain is DVKVTQSSRYLVKRTGEKVFLECVQDMDHENMFWYRQDPGLGLRLIYFSYDVKMKEKGDIPEGYSVSREKKERFSLILESASTNQTSMYLCASLGRTAYNSPLHFGNGTRLTVT.

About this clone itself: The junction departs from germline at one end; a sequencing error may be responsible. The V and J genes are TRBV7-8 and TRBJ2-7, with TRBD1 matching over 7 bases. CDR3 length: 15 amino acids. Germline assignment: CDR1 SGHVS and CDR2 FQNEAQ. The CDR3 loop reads CANSRDRVGSYEQYF. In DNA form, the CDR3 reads TGTGCCAACAGCCGAGACAGGGTAGGCTCCTACGAGCAGTACTTC.

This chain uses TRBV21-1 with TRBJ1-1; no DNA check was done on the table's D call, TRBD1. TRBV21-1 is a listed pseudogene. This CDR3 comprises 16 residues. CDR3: CASSTRRGTGVTEAFF. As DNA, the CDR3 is TGTGCCAGCAGCACTAGGCGGGGGACAGGGGTCACTGAAGCTTTCTTT.

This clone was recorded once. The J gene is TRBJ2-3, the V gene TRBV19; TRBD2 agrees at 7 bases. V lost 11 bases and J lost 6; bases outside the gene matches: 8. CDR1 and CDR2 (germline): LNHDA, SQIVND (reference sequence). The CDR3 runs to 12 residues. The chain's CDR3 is CAGEGGRDTQYF. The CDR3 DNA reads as TGTGCCGGGGAGGGTGGTCGGGATACGCAGTATTTT. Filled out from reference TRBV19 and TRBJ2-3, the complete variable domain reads DGGITQSPKYLFRKEGQNVTLSCEQNLNHDAMYWYRQDPGQGLRLIYYSQIVNDFQKGDIAEGYSVSREKKESFPLTVTSAQKNPTAFYLCAGEGGRDTQYFGPGTRLTVL.

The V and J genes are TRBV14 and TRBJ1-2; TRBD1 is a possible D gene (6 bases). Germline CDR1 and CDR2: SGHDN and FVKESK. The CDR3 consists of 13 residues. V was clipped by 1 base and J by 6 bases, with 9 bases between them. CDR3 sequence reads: CASSQGQADGYTF. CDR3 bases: TGTGCCAGCAGCCAAGGACAGGCCGATGGCTACACCTTC.

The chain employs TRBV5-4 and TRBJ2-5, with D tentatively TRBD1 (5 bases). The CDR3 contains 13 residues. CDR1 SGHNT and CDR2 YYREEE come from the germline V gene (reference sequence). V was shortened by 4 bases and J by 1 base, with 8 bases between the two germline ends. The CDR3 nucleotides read TGTGCCAGCAGCAAGGACACCCAAGAGACCCAGTACTTC. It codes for CASSKDTQETQYF. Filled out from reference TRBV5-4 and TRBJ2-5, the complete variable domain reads ETGVTQSPTHLIKTRGQQVTLRCSSQSGHNTVSWYQQALGQGPQFIFQYYREEENGRGNFPPRFSGLQFPNYSSELNVNALELDDSALYLCASSKDTQETQYFGPGTRLLVL.

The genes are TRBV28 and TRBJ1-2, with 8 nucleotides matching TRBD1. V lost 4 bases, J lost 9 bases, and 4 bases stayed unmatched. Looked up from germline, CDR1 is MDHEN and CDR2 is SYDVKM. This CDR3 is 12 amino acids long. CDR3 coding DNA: TGTGCCAGCAGTTCGTCAGGGGGCAGCTACACCTTC. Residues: CASSSSGGSYTF.

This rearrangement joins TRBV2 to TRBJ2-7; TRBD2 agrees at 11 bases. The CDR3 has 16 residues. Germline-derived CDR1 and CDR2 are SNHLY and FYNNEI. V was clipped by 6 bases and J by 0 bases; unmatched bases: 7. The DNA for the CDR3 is TGTGCCAGCAGCACGGGACTAGCGGTGAGCTCCTACGAGCAGTACTTC. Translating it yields CASSTGLAVSSYEQYF.

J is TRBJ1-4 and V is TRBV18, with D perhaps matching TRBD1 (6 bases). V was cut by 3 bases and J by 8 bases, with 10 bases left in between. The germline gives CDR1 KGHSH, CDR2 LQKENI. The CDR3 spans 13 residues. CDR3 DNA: TGTGCCAGCTCACCTGATACAGGGGAAAAACTGTTTTTT. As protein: CASSPDTGEKLFF. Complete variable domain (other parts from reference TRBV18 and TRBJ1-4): NAGVMQNPRHLVRRRGQEARLRCSPMKGHSHVYWYRQLPEEGLKFMVYLQKENIIDESGMPKERFSAEFPKEGPSILRIQQVVRGDSAAYFCASSPDTGEKLFFGSGTQLSVL.

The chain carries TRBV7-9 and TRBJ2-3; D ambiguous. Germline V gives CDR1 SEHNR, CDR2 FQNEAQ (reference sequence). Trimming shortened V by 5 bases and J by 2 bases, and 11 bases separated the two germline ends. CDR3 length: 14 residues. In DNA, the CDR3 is TGTGCCAGCAGCCCATATCCTAACACAGATACGCAGTATTTT. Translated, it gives CASSPYPNTDTQYF.

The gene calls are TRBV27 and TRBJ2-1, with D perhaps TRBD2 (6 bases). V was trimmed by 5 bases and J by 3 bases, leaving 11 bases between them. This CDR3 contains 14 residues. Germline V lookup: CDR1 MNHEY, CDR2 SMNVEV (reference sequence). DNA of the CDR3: TGTGCCAGCAGTCCGGGGGACGGCTACAATGAGCAGTTCTTC. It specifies CASSPGDGYNEQFF.

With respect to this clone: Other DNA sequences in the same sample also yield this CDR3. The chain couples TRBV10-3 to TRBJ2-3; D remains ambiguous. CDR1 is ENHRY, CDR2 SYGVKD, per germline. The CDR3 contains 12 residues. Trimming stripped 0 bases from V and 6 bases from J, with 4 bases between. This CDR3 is CAISESGDTQYF. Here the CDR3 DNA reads TGTGCCATCAGTGAGTCTGGGGATACGCAGTATTTT.

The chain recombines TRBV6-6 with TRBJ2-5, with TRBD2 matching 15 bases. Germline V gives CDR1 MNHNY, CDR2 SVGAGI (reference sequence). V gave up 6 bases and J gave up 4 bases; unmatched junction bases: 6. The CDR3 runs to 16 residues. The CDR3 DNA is TGTGCCAGCAGGGCCGGACTAGCGGGAGGGGGAGAGACCCAGTACTTC. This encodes CASRAGLAGGGETQYF.

This CDR3 is CASSGTSGGSYNEQFF. The CDR3 region has the DNA TGTGCCAGCAGCGGCACTAGCGGGGGATCCTACAATGAGCAGTTCTTC. The genes are TRBV25-1 and TRBJ2-1; 11 bases agree with TRBD2. J was trimmed by 1 base and V by 6 bases; bases with no gene match: 5. This CDR3 contains 16 residues. CDR1 MGHDK and CDR2 SYGVNS come from the germline V gene.

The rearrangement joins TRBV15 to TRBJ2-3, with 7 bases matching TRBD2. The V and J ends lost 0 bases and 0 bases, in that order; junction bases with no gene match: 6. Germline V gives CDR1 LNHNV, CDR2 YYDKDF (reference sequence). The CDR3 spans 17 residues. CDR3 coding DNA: TGTGCCACCAGCAGAGATCGGGACTATCATAGCACAGATACGCAGTATTTT. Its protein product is CATSRDRDYHSTDTQYF.

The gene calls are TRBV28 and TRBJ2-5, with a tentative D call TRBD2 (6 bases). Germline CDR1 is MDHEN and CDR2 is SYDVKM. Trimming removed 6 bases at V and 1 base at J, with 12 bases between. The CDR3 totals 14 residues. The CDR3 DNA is TGTGCCAGCAGGGGGGGTGGGGCCCAAGAGACCCAGTACTTC. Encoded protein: CASRGGGAQETQYF.

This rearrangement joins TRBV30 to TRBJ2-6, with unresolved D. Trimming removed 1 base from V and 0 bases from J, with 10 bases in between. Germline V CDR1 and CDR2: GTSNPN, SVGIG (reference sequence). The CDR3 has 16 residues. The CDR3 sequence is CAWSEGWGSGANVLTF. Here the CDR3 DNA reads TGTGCCTGGAGTGAAGGTTGGGGCTCTGGGGCCAACGTCCTGACTTTC.

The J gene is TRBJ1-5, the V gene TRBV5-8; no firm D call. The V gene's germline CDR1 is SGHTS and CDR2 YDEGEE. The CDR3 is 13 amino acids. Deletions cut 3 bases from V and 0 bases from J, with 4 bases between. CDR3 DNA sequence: TGTGCCAGCAGCTCGGATAGCAATCAGCCCCAGCATTTT. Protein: CASSSDSNQPQHF.

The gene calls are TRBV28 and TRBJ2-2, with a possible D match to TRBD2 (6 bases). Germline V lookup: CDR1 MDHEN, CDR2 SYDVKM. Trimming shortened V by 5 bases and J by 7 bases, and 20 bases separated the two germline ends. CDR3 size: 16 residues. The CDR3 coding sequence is TGTGCCAGCAGTCCAGGAGGGACCGTTTCTAACGGGGAGCTGTTTTTT. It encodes CASSPGGTVSNGELFF.